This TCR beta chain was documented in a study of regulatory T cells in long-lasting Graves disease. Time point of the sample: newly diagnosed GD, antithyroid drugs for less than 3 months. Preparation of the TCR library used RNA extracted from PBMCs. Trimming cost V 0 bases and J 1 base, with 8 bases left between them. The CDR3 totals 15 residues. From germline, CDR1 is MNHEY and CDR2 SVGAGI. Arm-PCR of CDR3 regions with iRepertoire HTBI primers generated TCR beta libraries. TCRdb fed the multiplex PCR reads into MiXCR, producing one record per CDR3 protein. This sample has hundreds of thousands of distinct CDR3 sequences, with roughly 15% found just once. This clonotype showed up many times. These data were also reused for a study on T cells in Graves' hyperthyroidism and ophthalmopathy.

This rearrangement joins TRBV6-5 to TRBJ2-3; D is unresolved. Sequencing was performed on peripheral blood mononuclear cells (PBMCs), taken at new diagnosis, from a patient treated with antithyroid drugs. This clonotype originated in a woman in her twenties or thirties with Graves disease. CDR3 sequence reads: CASSYSESGTDTQYF. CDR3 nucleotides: TGTGCCAGCAGTTACTCGGAGTCGGGCACAGATACGCAGTATTTT.